This T cell receptor beta chain was captured in a study of blood T cell repertoires in COVID-19. Study-wide context: The United States, Italy and Spain provided the acute and convalescent COVID-19 samples. T cells, B-cell-depleted T cells, or PBMCs provided the cDNA or gDNA that served as material.

CDR3 length: 17 residues. CDR1 is SGHRS and CDR2 is YFSETQ in the germline V gene. The V gene lost 2 bases and the J gene lost 4 bases, with 18 bases spanning the gap. As handled by the study authors: From reference gene primer amplification, estimates of nucleated cell counts were derived. The repertoire was sequenced with immunoSEQ multiplex PCR; TCRdb's copy has only in-frame clones and lacks some. V, J and clone size were drawn from that table, and D and trimming were deduced from the DNA. The top ten hold 15% to 20% of the sample, which has tens of thousands of clones, about 91% seen once. Source material: peripheral blood. The sequence derives from a man aged 70 or older with acute or convalescent COVID-19. The chain employs TRBV5-1 and TRBJ2-2, with D tentatively TRBD2 (6 bases). The CDR3 sequence is CASSFTRDVVSTGELFF. Here the CDR3 DNA reads TGCGCCAGCAGCTTTACGCGGGACGTCGTTAGCACCGGGGAGCTGTTTTTT.